Here is one T cell receptor beta chain with its context. The record originates from a study of shared clonotypes between healthy human individuals. Profiled with immunoSEQ multiplex PCR; TCRdb holds only in-frame clones, not every one. The table lists around 200,000 clones, roughly 93% of them singletons. Trimming pared 2 bases from V and 0 bases from J, leaving 11 bases between. Per the germline V gene, CDR1 is ENHRY and CDR2 is SYGVKD. The CDR3 extends over 15 amino acids. V usage is TRBV10-3 and J usage is TRBJ2-7; the D is unclear. This TCR was recovered from a woman aged 25 to 45 in good health. Sequencing was performed on naive CD4+ T cells sorted from blood. Subset defined: CD45RA+ positively selected. CDR3 in amino acids: CAISEEQPSSYEQYF. Written as DNA, the CDR3 is TGTGCCATCAGTGAGGAACAGCCCAGCTCCTACGAGCAGTACTTC.